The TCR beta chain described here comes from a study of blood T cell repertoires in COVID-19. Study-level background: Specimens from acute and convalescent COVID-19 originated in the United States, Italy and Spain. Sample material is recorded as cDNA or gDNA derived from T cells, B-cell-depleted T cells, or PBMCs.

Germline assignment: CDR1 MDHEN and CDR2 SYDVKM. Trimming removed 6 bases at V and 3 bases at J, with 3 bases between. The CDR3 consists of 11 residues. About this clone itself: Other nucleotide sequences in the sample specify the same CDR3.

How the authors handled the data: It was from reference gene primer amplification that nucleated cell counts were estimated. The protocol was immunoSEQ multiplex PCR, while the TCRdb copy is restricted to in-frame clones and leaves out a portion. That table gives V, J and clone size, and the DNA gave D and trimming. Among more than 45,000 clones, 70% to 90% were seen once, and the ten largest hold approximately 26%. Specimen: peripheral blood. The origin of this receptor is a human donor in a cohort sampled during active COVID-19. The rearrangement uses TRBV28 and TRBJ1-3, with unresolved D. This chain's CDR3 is CASSLGNTIYF. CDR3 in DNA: TGTGCCAGCAGCCTTGGAAACACCATATATTTT.